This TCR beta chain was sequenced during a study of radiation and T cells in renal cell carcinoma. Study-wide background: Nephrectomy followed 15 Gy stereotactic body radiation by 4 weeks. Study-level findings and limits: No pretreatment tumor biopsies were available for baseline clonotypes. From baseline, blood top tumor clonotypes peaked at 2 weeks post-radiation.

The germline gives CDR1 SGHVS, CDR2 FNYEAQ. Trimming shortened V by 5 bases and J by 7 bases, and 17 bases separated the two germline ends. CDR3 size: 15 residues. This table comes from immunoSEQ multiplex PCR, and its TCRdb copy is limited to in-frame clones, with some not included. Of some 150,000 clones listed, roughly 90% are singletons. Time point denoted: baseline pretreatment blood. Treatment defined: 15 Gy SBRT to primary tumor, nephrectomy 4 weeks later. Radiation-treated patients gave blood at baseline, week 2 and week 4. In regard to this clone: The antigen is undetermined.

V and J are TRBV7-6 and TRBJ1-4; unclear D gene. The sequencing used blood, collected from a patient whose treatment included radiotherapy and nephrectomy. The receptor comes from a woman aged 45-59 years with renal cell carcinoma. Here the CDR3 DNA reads TGTGCCAGCAGCCACTGGAGCCAGGCGGGTGAAAAACTGTTTTTT. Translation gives CASSHWSQAGEKLFF.